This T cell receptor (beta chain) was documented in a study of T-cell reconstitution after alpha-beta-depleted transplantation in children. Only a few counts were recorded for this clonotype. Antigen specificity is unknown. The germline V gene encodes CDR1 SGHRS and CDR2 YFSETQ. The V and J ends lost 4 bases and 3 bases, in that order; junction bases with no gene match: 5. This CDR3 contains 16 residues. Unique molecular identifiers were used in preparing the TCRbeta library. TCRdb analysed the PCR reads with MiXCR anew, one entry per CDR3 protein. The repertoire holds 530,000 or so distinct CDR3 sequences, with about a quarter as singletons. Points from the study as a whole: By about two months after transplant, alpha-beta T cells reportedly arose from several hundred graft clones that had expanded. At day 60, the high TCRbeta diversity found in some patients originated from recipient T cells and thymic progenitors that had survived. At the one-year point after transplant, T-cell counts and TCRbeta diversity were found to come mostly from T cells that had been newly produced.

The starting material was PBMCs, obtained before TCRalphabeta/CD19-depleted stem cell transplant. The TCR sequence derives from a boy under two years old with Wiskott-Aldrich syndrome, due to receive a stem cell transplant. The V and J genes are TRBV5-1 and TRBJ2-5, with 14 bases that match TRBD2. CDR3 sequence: CASSPGLAGEEETQYF. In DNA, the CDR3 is TGCGCCAGCAGCCCGGGACTAGCGGGAGAGGAAGAGACCCAGTACTTC.